This section outlines one T cell receptor (beta chain) sequence together with its context. The data stem from a study of blood T cell repertoires in COVID-19. The overall study: The cDNA or gDNA used as material had been derived from T cells, B-cell-depleted T cells, or PBMCs.

The assay was immunoSEQ multiplex PCR, and TCRdb's table has in-frame clones only and misses some. The sample includes 40,000 or so clones, 85% to 90% of them seen just once. Germline V gene lookup returns CDR1 LNHDA and CDR2 SQIVND (reference sequence). The CDR3 runs 15 residues. Trimming removed 3 bases at V and 6 bases at J, with 14 bases between. The origin of this receptor is a young man with active or convalescent COVID-19. J is TRBJ1-4 and V is TRBV19, with a weak D call TRBD1 (6 bases). Sample: peripheral blood. This chain's CDR3 is CASSIPGATHEKLFF. Written as DNA, the CDR3 is TGTGCCAGTAGTATTCCAGGGGCGACCCATGAAAAACTGTTTTTT.